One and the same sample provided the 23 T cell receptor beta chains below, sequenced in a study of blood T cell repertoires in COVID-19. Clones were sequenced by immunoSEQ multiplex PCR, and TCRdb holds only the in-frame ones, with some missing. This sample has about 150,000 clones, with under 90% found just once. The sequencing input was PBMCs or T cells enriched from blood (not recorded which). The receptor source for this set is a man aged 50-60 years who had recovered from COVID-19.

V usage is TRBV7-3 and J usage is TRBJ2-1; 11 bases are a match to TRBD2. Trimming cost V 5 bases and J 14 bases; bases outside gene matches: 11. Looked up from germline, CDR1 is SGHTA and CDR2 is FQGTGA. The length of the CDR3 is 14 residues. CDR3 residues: CASSAPSSGGIKFF. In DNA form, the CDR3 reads TGTGCCAGCAGCGCACCTTCTAGCGGGGGGATCAAGTTCTTC.

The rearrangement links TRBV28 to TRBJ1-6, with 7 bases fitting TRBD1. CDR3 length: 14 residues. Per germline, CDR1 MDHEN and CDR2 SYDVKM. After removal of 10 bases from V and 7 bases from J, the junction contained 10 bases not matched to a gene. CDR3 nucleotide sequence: TGTGCCATCTCACGACAGGGTCGGAATTCACCCCTCCACTTT. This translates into CAISRQGRNSPLHF.

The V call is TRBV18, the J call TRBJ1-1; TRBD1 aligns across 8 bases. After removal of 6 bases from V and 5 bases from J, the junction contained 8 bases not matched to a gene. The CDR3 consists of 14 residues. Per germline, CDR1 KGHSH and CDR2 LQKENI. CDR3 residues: CASSQGQGRTEAFF. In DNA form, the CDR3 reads TGTGCCAGCTCCCAAGGACAGGGTAGGACTGAAGCTTTCTTT. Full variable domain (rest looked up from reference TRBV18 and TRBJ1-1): NAGVMQNPRHLVRRRGQEARLRCSPMKGHSHVYWYRQLPEEGLKFMVYLQKENIIDESGMPKERFSAEFPKEGPSILRIQQVVRGDSAAYFCASSQGQGRTEAFFGQGTRLTVV.

CDR3 DNA sequence: TGTGCCAGTCGGACAGGTCTGAACACTGAAGCTTTCTTT. Translating it yields CASRTGLNTEAFF. The chain employs TRBV19 and TRBJ1-1; 7 positions match TRBD1. Germline assignment: CDR1 LNHDA and CDR2 SQIVND (reference sequence). With V trimmed by 8 bases and J by 0 bases, 3 bases remained unmatched. This CDR3 region has 13 residues.

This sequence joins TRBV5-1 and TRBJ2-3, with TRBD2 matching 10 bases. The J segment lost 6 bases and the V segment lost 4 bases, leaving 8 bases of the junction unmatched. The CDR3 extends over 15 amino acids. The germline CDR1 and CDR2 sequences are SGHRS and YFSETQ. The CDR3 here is CASSKLAGSGDTQYF. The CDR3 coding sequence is TGCGCCAGCAGCAAACTAGCGGGGTCTGGGGATACGCAGTATTTT. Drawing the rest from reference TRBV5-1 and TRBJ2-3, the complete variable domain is KAGVTQTPRYLIKTRGQQVTLSCSPISGHRSVSWYQQTPGQGLQFLFEYFSETQRNKGNFPGRFSGRQFSNSRSEMNVSTLELGDSALYLCASSKLAGSGDTQYFGPGTRLTVL.

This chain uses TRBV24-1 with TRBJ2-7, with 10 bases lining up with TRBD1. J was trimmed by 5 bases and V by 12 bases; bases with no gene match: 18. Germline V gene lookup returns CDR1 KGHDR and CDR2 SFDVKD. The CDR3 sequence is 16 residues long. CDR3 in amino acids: CAASRVGTGVFHEQYF. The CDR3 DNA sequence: TGTGCCGCCTCTAGGGTTGGGACAGGGGTTTTCCACGAGCAGTACTTC.

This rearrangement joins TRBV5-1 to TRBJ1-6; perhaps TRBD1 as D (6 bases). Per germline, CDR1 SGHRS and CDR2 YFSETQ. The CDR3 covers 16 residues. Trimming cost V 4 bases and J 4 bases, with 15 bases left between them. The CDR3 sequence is CASSLGGGIYNSPLHF. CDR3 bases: TGCGCCAGCAGCCTAGGTGGGGGCATTTATAATTCACCCCTCCACTTT.

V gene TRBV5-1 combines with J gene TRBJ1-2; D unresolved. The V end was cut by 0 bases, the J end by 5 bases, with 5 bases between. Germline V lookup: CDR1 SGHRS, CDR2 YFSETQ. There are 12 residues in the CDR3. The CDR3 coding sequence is TGCGCCAGCAGCTTGGACAGATATGGCTACACCTTC. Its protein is CASSLDRYGYTF.

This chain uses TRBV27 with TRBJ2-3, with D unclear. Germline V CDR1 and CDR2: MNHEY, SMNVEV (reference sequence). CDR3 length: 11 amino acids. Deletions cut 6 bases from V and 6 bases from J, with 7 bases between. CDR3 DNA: TGTGCCAGCAGCGTGCGGGATACGCAGTATTTT. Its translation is CASSVRDTQYF.

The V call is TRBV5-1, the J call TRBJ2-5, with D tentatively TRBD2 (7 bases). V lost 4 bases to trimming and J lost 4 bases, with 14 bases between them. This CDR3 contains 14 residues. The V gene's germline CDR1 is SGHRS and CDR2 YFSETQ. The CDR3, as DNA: TGCGCCAGCAGCCCGAGGGGGGGGCCAGAGACCCAGTACTTC. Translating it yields CASSPRGGPETQYF.

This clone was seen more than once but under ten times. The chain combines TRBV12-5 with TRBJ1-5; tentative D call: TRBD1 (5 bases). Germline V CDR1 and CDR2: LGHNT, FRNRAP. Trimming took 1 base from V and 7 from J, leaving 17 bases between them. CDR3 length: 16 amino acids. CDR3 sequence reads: CASGLGVRGAGQPQHF. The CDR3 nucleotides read TGTGCTAGTGGTTTGGGTGTAAGGGGCGCGGGGCAGCCCCAGCATTTT.

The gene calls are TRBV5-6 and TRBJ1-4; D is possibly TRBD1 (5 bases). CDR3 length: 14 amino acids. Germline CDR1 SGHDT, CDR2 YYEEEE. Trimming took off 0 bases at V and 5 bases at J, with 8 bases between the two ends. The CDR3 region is CASSLGQLNEKLFF. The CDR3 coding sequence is TGTGCCAGCAGCTTGGGACAGTTGAATGAAAAACTGTTTTTT.

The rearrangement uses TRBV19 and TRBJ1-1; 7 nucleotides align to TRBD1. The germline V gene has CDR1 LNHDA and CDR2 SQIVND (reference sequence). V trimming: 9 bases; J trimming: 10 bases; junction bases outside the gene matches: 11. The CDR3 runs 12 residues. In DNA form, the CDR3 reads TGTGCCAGGATCACAGGGGCCGCTCCAGCTTTCTTT. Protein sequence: CARITGAAPAFF.

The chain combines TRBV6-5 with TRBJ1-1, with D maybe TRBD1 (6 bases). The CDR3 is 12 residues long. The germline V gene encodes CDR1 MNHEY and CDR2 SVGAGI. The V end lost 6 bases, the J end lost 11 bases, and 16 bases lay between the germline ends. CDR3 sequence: CASRSEWGRAFF. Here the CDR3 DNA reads TGTGCCAGCAGGAGTGAGTGGGGGCGGGCTTTCTTT.

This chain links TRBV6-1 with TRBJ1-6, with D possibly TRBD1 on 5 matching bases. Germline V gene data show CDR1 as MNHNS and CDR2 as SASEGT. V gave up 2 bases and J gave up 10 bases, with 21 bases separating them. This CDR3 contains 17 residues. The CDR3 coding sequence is TGTGCCAGCAGTGAACAGTCGTCGGGGGGTTTGGGGTCACCCCTCCACTTT. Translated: CASSEQSSGGLGSPLHF.

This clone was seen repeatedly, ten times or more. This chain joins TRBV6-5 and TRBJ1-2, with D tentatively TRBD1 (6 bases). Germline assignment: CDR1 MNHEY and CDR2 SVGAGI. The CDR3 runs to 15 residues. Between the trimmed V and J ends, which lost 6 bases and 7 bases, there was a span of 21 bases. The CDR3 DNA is TGTGCCAGCAGCCTGCGGCCCGGGGGGGGCAGTGGCTACACCTTC. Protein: CASSLRPGGGSGYTF.

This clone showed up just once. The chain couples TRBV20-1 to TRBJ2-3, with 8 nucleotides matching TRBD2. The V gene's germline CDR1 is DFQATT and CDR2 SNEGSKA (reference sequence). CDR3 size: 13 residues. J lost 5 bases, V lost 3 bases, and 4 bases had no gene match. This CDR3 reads CSASAGGIDTQYF. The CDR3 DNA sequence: TGCAGTGCTAGTGCGGGGGGAATAGATACGCAGTATTTT.

CDR3 in DNA: TGTGCCAGCAGCTTACCACAGGGGAGTGGTGTGAACACTGAAGCTTTCTTT. It encodes CASSLPQGSGVNTEAFF. The chain combines TRBV7-9 with TRBJ1-1; 7 bases are a match to TRBD1. Germline lookup yields CDR1 SEHNR and CDR2 FQNEAQ (reference sequence). The J segment lost 0 bases and the V segment lost 2 bases, leaving 9 bases of the junction unmatched. The CDR3 length is 17 residues. Full variable domain (remainder filled in from reference TRBV7-9 and TRBJ1-1): DTGVSQNPRHKITKRGQNVTFRCDPISEHNRLYWYRQTLGQGPEFLTYFQNEAQLEKSRLLSDRFSAERPKGSFSTLEIQRTEQGDSAMYLCASSLPQGSGVNTEAFFGQGTRLTVV.

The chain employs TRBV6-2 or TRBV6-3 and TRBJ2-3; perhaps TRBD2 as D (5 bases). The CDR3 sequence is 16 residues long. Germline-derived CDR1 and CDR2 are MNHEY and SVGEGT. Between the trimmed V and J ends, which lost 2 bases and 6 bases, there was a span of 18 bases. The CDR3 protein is CASSYGVTDSSDTQYF. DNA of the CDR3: TGTGCCAGCAGTTACGGCGTTACGGACTCTTCGGATACGCAGTATTTT.

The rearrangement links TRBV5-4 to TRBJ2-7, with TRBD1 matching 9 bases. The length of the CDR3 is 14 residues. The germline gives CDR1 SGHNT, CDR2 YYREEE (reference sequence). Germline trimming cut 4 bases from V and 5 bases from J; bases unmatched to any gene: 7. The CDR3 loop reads CASSPDRGSHEQYF. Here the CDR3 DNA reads TGTGCCAGCAGCCCCGACAGGGGGAGCCACGAGCAGTACTTC.

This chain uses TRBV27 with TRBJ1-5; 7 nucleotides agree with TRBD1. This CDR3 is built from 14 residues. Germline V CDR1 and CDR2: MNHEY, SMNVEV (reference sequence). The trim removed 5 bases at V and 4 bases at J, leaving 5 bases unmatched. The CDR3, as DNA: TGTGCCAGCAGTCGAGAACAGGGGAATCAGCCCCAGCATTTT. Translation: CASSREQGNQPQHF.

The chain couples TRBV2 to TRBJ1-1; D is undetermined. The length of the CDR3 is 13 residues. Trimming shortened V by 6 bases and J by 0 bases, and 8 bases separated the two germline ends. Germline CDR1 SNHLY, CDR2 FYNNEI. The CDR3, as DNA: TGTGCCAGCAGCAGAGACTTGAACACTGAAGCTTTCTTT. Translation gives CASSRDLNTEAFF.

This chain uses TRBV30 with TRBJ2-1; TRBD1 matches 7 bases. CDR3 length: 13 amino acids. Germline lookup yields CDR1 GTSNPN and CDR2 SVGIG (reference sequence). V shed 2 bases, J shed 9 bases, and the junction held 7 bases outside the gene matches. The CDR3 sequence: CAWSTNRGGEQFF. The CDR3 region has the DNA TGTGCCTGGAGTACAAACAGGGGCGGTGAGCAGTTCTTC.